This entry lists 32 T cell receptor beta chains sequenced from one sample in a study of TIL therapy for anti-PD-1-resistant metastatic lung cancer. This was the immunoSEQ v3 assay. Clones were sequenced by immunoSEQ multiplex PCR, and TCRdb holds only the in-frame ones, with some missing. The repertoire holds tens of thousands of clones, with around nine tenths as singletons. This sample's time point: pre-treatment sample, taken before nivolumab and TIL therapy. The sample was blood, taken at baseline. The origin of the receptors is a person between 30 and 79 years old with non-small cell lung cancer.

V is TRBV7-2 and J is TRBJ1-2; the D gene is possibly TRBD1 (6 bases). V was pared by 8 bases and J by 9 bases, with 16 bases between. This CDR3 comprises 12 residues. Germline V CDR1 and CDR2: SGHTA, FQGNSA. The CDR3 sequence: CASLGTLFSYTF. The CDR3 DNA sequence: TGTGCCAGCCTAGGGACACTTTTTAGCTACACCTTC.

This chain joins TRBV5-1 and TRBJ1-1; the match to TRBD1 covers 7 bases. The V gene's germline CDR1 is SGHRS and CDR2 YFSETQ. The CDR3 has 14 amino acids. The V segment lost 2 bases and the J segment 2 bases; nucleotides outside the gene matches: 3. The CDR3 here is CASSFDRANTEAFF. In DNA, the CDR3 is TGCGCCAGCAGCTTTGACAGGGCTAACACTGAAGCTTTCTTT.

V gene TRBV28 combines with J gene TRBJ2-3, with 7 nucleotides matching TRBD1. Germline V gene lookup returns CDR1 MDHEN and CDR2 SYDVKM. The trim removed 6 bases at V and 5 bases at J, leaving 5 bases unmatched. CDR3 length: 13 amino acids. CDR3 nucleotides: TGTGCCAGCAGAACAGGGGTGAGAGATACGCAGTATTTT. Its translation: CASRTGVRDTQYF.

The gene calls are TRBV19 and TRBJ2-1, with TRBD2 matching 11 bases. Germline V gene lookup returns CDR1 LNHDA and CDR2 SQIVND (reference sequence). V lost 5 bases, J lost 7 bases, and 7 bases stayed unmatched. The CDR3 length is 15 residues. CDR3 in DNA: TGTGCCAGTAGTGTACTAGCGGGAGTGGGAAATGAGCAGTTCTTC. It encodes CASSVLAGVGNEQFF.

The CDR3 DNA is TGCGCCAGCAGCCCGGGACTGAACACCGGGGAGCTGTTTTTT. It yields the protein CASSPGLNTGELFF. The chain recombines TRBV5-1 with TRBJ2-2; a possible D gene is TRBD2 (6 bases). Trimming removed 4 bases at V and 1 base at J, with 8 bases between. This CDR3 contains 14 residues. CDR1 and CDR2 (germline): SGHRS, YFSETQ.

This chain joins TRBV6-5 and TRBJ2-7; D remains unclear. Germline values: CDR1 MNHEY, CDR2 SVGAGI. Trimming pared 10 bases from V and 1 base from J, leaving 11 bases between. The CDR3 covers 12 residues. The CDR3 region is CATLDISYEQYF. In DNA, the CDR3 is TGTGCCACCCTTGACATTTCCTACGAGCAGTACTTC.

The DNA for the CDR3 is TGTGCCAGCAGTACCAATACAGGGACCCACGAGCAGTACTTC. Translation gives CASSTNTGTHEQYF. The gene calls are TRBV6-5 and TRBJ2-7; a possible D gene is TRBD1 (6 bases). V was pared by 5 bases and J by 5 bases, with 16 bases between. Germline CDR1 and CDR2: MNHEY and SVGAGI. This CDR3 has 14 residues.

The CDR3 spells CASSEAIVSTDTQYF. The CDR3 nucleotides read TGTGCCAGCAGTGAAGCAATTGTGTCCACAGATACGCAGTATTTT. The chain uses TRBV2 and TRBJ2-3; D gene unclear. CDR1 SNHLY and CDR2 FYNNEI come from the germline V gene. V was pared by 0 bases and J by 2 bases, with 9 bases between. This CDR3 region has 15 residues.

This clone has just one count. The rearrangement links TRBV5-4 to TRBJ2-5; 8 bases agree with TRBD1. Germline assignment: CDR1 SGHNT and CDR2 YYREEE (reference sequence). Germline trimming cut 4 bases from V and 5 bases from J; bases unmatched to any gene: 7. The CDR3 loop spans 14 amino acids. CDR3 bases: TGTGCCAGCAGCCCTCCAGGGGGCATGGAGACCCAGTACTTC. This codes for CASSPPGGMETQYF.

The chain carries TRBV6-5 and TRBJ2-3; 10 bases match TRBD2. V shed 6 bases and J 5 bases; nucleotides not matched to a gene: 8. CDR1 is MNHEY and CDR2 is SVGAGI in the germline V gene. This CDR3 has 15 residues. The CDR3 nucleotides are TGTGCCAGCAGGGCCCTAGCGGGGGAAAAAGATACGCAGTATTTT. Translating gives CASRALAGEKDTQYF.

The V call is TRBV19, the J call TRBJ2-2; 8 nucleotides line up with TRBD1. Germline CDR1 LNHDA, CDR2 SQIVND (reference sequence). This CDR3 contains 14 residues. V lost 7 bases, J lost 2 bases, and 3 bases stayed unmatched. DNA for the CDR3: TGTGCCAGTAAAGGACAGGGAAACACCGGGGAGCTGTTTTTT. Translated, it gives CASKGQGNTGELFF. Full variable domain (remainder filled in from reference TRBV19 and TRBJ2-2): DGGITQSPKYLFRKEGQNVTLSCEQNLNHDAMYWYRQDPGQGLRLIYYSQIVNDFQKGDIAEGYSVSREKKESFPLTVTSAQKNPTAFYLCASKGQGNTGELFFGEGSRLTVL.

The chain has TRBV9 and TRBJ2-2; TRBD1 matches at 10 bases. CDR3 size: 16 residues. The V gene end was trimmed by 3 bases and the J gene end by 7 bases; junction bases not matched to a gene: 9. Per the germline V gene, CDR1 is SGDLS and CDR2 is YYNGEE. The CDR3: CASSAGQGSMHGELFF. CDR3 sequence (DNA): TGTGCCAGCAGCGCGGGACAGGGGTCTATGCACGGGGAGCTGTTTTTT. The entire variable domain, with the rest obtained from reference TRBV9 and TRBJ2-2, is as follows: DSGVTQTPKHLITATGQRVTLRCSPRSGDLSVYWYQQSLDQGLQFLIQYYNGEERAKGNILERFSAQQFPDLHSELNLSSLELGDSALYFCASSAGQGSMHGELFFGEGSRLTVL.

V and J are TRBV9 and TRBJ2-1, with 7 bases that match TRBD2. V shed 0 bases, J shed 4 bases, and the junction held 4 bases outside the gene matches. This CDR3 contains 15 residues. In germline, CDR1 is SGDLS, CDR2 YYNGEE. The CDR3 coding sequence is TGTGCCAGCAGCGTAGCGGGGGGAGTTTACAATGAGCAGTTCTTC. Amino acid sequence: CASSVAGGVYNEQFF.

The rearrangement uses TRBV4-1 and TRBJ1-2; no firm D call. Trimming cost V 5 bases and J 6 bases, with 19 bases left between them. This CDR3 spans 15 amino acids. CDR1 MGHRA and CDR2 YSYEKL come from the germline V gene. CDR3 amino acids: CASSTRTGVADGYTF. The DNA of the CDR3 is TGCGCCAGCAGCACCAGGACCGGAGTAGCGGATGGCTACACCTTC.

About this clone itself: Because the CDR3's place on the DNA is in doubt, the DNA is left out and the CDR3 is given as listed by TCRdb. The chain has TRBV23-1 and TRBJ2-2; the D segment call TRBD2 is taken from the table without a DNA check. TRBV23-1 is reported as an ORF; its role is uncertain. The CDR3 totals 13 residues, both ends included. The CDR3 region is CASRPNVGRGAVF.

The gene calls are TRBV4-1 and TRBJ2-5; perhaps TRBD1 as D (5 bases). Per the germline V gene, CDR1 is MGHRA and CDR2 is YSYEKL. The ends were cut back, 4 bases at V and 1 base at J, with 10 bases in the middle. This CDR3 comprises 14 residues. Here the CDR3 reads CASSRVGAQETQYF. The CDR3 region has the DNA TGCGCCAGCAGCCGAGTAGGGGCCCAAGAGACCCAGTACTTC.

The chain has TRBV4-1 and TRBJ1-2, with a tentative D call TRBD1 (6 bases). Per the germline V gene, CDR1 is MGHRA and CDR2 is YSYEKL. V was shortened by 1 base and J by 3 bases, with 9 bases between the two germline ends. CDR3 length equals 14 residues. The CDR3 is CASSQAGHDYGYTF. The CDR3 bases are TGCGCCAGCAGCCAAGCGGGACATGACTATGGCTACACCTTC.

The V gene is TRBV6-5, the J gene TRBJ2-7, with TRBD1 matching 8 bases. The CDR3 is 14 amino acids. Germline trimming cut 6 bases from V and 4 bases from J; bases unmatched to any gene: 8. Germline-derived CDR1 and CDR2 are MNHEY and SVGAGI. DNA of the CDR3: TGTGCCAGCAGAAAAGGGACAGGAGTTTACGAGCAGTACTTC. Its protein product is CASRKGTGVYEQYF.

The V and J genes are TRBV27 and TRBJ2-7; TRBD2 agrees at 12 bases. CDR3 length equals 15 residues. V trimming: 3 bases; J trimming: 4 bases; junction bases outside the gene matches: 4. Germline-derived CDR1 and CDR2 are MNHEY and SMNVEV (reference sequence). The CDR3 sequence: CASSLTSGRSYEQYF. The CDR3, as DNA: TGTGCCAGCAGTTTGACTAGCGGGAGATCTTACGAGCAGTACTTC.

This chain connects TRBV18 to TRBJ2-3; 7 bases line up with TRBD2. From germline, CDR1 is KGHSH and CDR2 LQKENI. The V segment lost 3 bases and the J segment 2 bases; nucleotides outside the gene matches: 5. The CDR3 is 15 amino acids. This CDR3 is CASSPNGGNTDTQYF. The CDR3 DNA reads TGTGCCAGCTCACCTAACGGGGGGAACACAGATACGCAGTATTTT.

J is TRBJ2-4 and V is TRBV6-6, with 9 positions matching TRBD2. Germline V lookup: CDR1 MNHNY, CDR2 SVGAGI (reference sequence). The V and J ends lost 5 bases and 2 bases, in that order; junction bases with no gene match: 16. This CDR3 has 19 residues. CDR3 bases: TGTGCCAGCAGTCCCTCCTGGGCGGGAGGGCCAGTTACCAAAAACATTCAGTACTTC. Its protein product is CASSPSWAGGPVTKNIQYF.

CDR3 amino acids: CASSSGQGGVETQYF. CDR3 nucleotide sequence: TGTGCCAGCAGCTCAGGACAAGGGGGCGTAGAGACCCAGTACTTC. The gene calls are TRBV7-3 and TRBJ2-5, with TRBD1 matching over 7 bases. Germline V gives CDR1 SGHTA, CDR2 FQGTGA. Trimming cost V 4 bases and J 4 bases; bases outside gene matches: 9. The CDR3 covers 15 residues.

The sample holds one count of this clone. The V and J genes are TRBV5-6 and TRBJ1-3, with TRBD1 matching over 7 bases. The V segment lost 4 bases and the J segment 4 bases; nucleotides outside the gene matches: 8. This CDR3 has 15 amino acids. Germline CDR1 SGHDT, CDR2 YYEEEE. For the CDR3, the DNA is TGTGCCAGCAGCACCACAGGGGCGCGAGGAAACACCATATATTTT. Translating gives CASSTTGARGNTIYF.

This chain uses TRBV5-8 with TRBJ1-5, with TRBD1 as a possible D gene (6 bases). V shed 3 bases and J shed 0 bases, with 10 bases lying between them. The CDR3 covers 15 residues. Per the germline V gene, CDR1 is SGHTS and CDR2 is YDEGEE. CDR3 sequence: CASSSQGHSNQPQHF. The DNA for the CDR3 is TGTGCCAGCAGCTCCCAGGGGCATAGCAATCAGCCCCAGCATTTT.

The chain carries TRBV27 and TRBJ2-7; no clear D. The V end lost 0 bases, the J end lost 6 bases, and 15 bases lay between the germline ends. The germline V gene has CDR1 MNHEY and CDR2 SMNVEV (reference sequence). This CDR3 spans 15 amino acids. The CDR3 sequence is CASSLSGQSPSEQYF. Here the CDR3 DNA reads TGTGCCAGCAGTTTATCGGGCCAATCTCCGTCCGAGCAGTACTTC.

The rearrangement links TRBV18 to TRBJ2-7; D is perhaps TRBD2 (5 bases). This CDR3 spans 11 amino acids. Trimming cost V 4 bases and J 7 bases, with 8 bases left between them. Germline V gene sequence: CDR1 KGHSH, CDR2 LQKENI. Here the CDR3 reads CASSQTGEQYF. As DNA, the CDR3 is TGTGCCAGCTCACAAACGGGGGAGCAGTACTTC.

The chain uses TRBV30 and TRBJ2-5; D call uncertain. Germline V gene sequence: CDR1 GTSNPN, CDR2 SVGIG (reference sequence). The CDR3 spans 12 residues. The V and J ends lost 0 bases and 5 bases respectively, with 7 bases between them. CDR3 loop: CAWSVLAETQYF. CDR3 DNA: TGTGCCTGGAGTGTGCTCGCGGAGACCCAGTACTTC.

This clone has just one count. This chain joins TRBV7-3 and TRBJ1-2; TRBD1 might be the D (6 bases). Germline V CDR1 and CDR2: SGHTA, FQGTGA. V was pared by 4 bases and J by 6 bases, with 15 bases between. This CDR3 contains 14 residues. The CDR3 DNA reads TGTGCCAGCAGCTCACAGGGCTCTGGGGATGGCTACACCTTC. Its translation is CASSSQGSGDGYTF.

This chain joins TRBV2 and TRBJ2-1; TRBD1 aligns across 8 bases. After removal of 7 bases from V and 7 bases from J, the junction contained 6 bases not matched to a gene. Germline CDR1 and CDR2: SNHLY and FYNNEI. This CDR3 contains 13 residues. The CDR3 coding sequence is TGTGCCAGCAAATCGACAGGGGCAAATGAGCAGTTCTTC. It codes for CASKSTGANEQFF.

This chain uses TRBV5-1 with TRBJ2-7; D is unclear. Germline CDR1 is SGHRS and CDR2 is YFSETQ. V was pared by 4 bases and J by 4 bases, with 27 bases between. This CDR3 is 18 amino acids long. CDR3: CASSPGSASAGPRYEQYF. CDR3 nucleotides: TGCGCCAGCAGCCCTGGGTCGGCTAGTGCCGGTCCGAGGTACGAGCAGTACTTC.

The V and J genes are TRBV30 and TRBJ1-6, with 8 bases aligning to TRBD1. The CDR3 has 19 residues. J gave up 4 bases and V 3 bases, and 17 bases lay outside the gene matches. Per germline, CDR1 GTSNPN and CDR2 SVGIG (reference sequence). CDR3 coding DNA: TGTGCCTGGAGGCCTACCGGGACAGGACCGAGGTTGTATAATTCACCCCTCCACTTT. As protein: CAWRPTGTGPRLYNSPLHF.

The chain employs TRBV6-4 and TRBJ1-3; D uncertain. The germline V gene encodes CDR1 MRHNA and CDR2 SNTAGT. This CDR3 has 15 amino acids. Trimming took 0 bases from V and 2 from J, leaving 8 bases between them. This CDR3 reads CASSDSHGTGNTIYF. The CDR3 DNA is TGTGCCAGCAGTGACTCCCACGGTACTGGAAACACCATATATTTT.